This entry lists 5 T cell receptor beta chains sequenced from one sample in a study of CD8 T cells in Susac syndrome. Random hexamers served to reverse transcribe roughly 0.5 to 1 ug RNA. TCRdb redid the calling of the immunoSEQ multiplex PCR reads with MiXCR, one entry per CDR3 protein. The data show some 240,000 distinct CDR3 sequences, almost 97% seen once. The sequenced sample consisted of CD4+ T cells from PBMCs. The origin of the receptors is a human donor with Susac syndrome.

The V gene is TRBV12-3 or TRBV12-4, the J gene TRBJ1-5; TRBD1 might be the D (5 bases). The CDR3 has 14 amino acids. The V and J ends lost 3 bases and 3 bases respectively, with 9 bases between them. CDR3 sequence reads: CASSFGGVNQPQHF. CDR3 in DNA: TGTGCCAGCAGTTTCGGGGGAGTCAATCAGCCCCAGCATTTT.

This rearrangement joins TRBV7-3 to TRBJ2-5, with 7 bases matching TRBD2. CDR1 and CDR2 (germline): SGHTA, FQGTGA. This CDR3 region has 14 residues. The junction had 6 bases not matched to a gene; V was cut back by 3 bases and J by 5 bases. The CDR3 nucleotides are TGTGCCAGCAGCTTTCAGGGAGGGCGCGAGACCCAGTACTTC. Protein product: CASSFQGGRETQYF.

V is TRBV7-8 and J is TRBJ1-1; D is undetermined. Trimming shortened V by 4 bases and J by 11 bases, and 20 bases separated the two germline ends. Germline CDR1 reads SGHVS; CDR2 reads FQNEAQ. This CDR3 spans 14 amino acids. CDR3 sequence: CASSSTGRTPKAFF. DNA of the CDR3: TGTGCCAGCAGCTCCACTGGCCGAACCCCCAAGGCTTTCTTT.

This chain connects TRBV23-1 to TRBJ2-7; no clear D. TRBV23-1 is recorded as an ORF, its role being uncertain. V lost 2 bases, J lost 2 bases, and 13 bases lay in between. The CDR3 extends over 15 amino acids. CDR3 nucleotide sequence: TGCGCCAGCAGTCAACCGAGGAGCCCTCCCTACGAGCAGTACTTC. It translates to CASSQPRSPPYEQYF.

The chain links TRBV30 to TRBJ1-4; D gene unclear. Germline lookup yields CDR1 GTSNPN and CDR2 SVGIG (reference sequence). The CDR3 runs 14 residues. Trimming stripped 0 bases from V and 4 bases from J, with 9 bases between. CDR3 DNA sequence: TGTGCCTGGAGTGTACCAGGCATTAATGAAAAACTGTTTTTT. Amino acid sequence: CAWSVPGINEKLFF. Filled out from reference TRBV30 and TRBJ1-4, the complete variable domain reads SQTIHQWPATLVQPVGSPLSLECTVEGTSNPNLYWYRQAAGRGLQLLFYSVGIGQISSEVPQNLSASRPQDRQFILSSKKLLLSDSGFYLCAWSVPGINEKLFFGSGTQLSVL.